Following are 32 T cell receptor beta chains from one sample sequenced in a study of blood T cell repertoires in COVID-19. Profiling relied on immunoSEQ multiplex PCR, and the TCRdb table lists in-frame clones only, not all of them. The sample has around 170,000 clones, roughly 80% seen once. The specimen sequenced was peripheral blood. The origin of the receptors is a man younger than 35 with active or convalescent COVID-19.

The J gene is TRBJ2-1, the V gene TRBV9; 11 positions match TRBD2. Looked up from germline, CDR1 is SGDLS and CDR2 is YYNGEE. Unmatched junction bases numbered 2, after V lost 2 bases and J lost 4 bases. The CDR3 loop spans 15 amino acids. The chain's CDR3 is CASSVTSGTYNEQFF. DNA of the CDR3: TGTGCCAGCAGCGTGACTAGCGGGACTTACAATGAGCAGTTCTTC. Filled out from reference TRBV9 and TRBJ2-1, the complete variable domain reads DSGVTQTPKHLITATGQRVTLRCSPRSGDLSVYWYQQSLDQGLQFLIQYYNGEERAKGNILERFSAQQFPDLHSELNLSSLELGDSALYFCASSVTSGTYNEQFFGPGTRLTVL.

This chain connects TRBV27 to TRBJ1-1; D may be TRBD1 (6 bases). The CDR3 spans 15 residues. From germline, CDR1 is MNHEY and CDR2 SMNVEV (reference sequence). V dropped 4 bases and J dropped 1 base, with 13 bases sitting between them. The CDR3 DNA sequence: TGTGCCAGCAGTTCCCTCGGGACACCGAACACTGAAGCTTTCTTT. Encoded protein: CASSSLGTPNTEAFF.

This rearrangement joins TRBV10-3 to TRBJ1-3; TRBD1 agrees at 7 bases. CDR1 and CDR2 from the germline V gene are ENHRY and SYGVKD. After removal of 10 bases from V and 0 bases from J, the junction contained 9 bases not matched to a gene. This CDR3 is built from 15 residues. CDR3 region: CATHSPGGSGNTIYF. CDR3 DNA sequence: TGTGCCACCCATAGCCCAGGGGGCTCTGGAAACACCATATATTTT.

The chain joins TRBV27 to TRBJ2-3; 9 bases are a match to TRBD2. The V segment lost 0 bases and the J segment 1 base; nucleotides outside the gene matches: 8. Germline CDR1 and CDR2: MNHEY and SMNVEV (reference sequence). CDR3 length: 18 residues. DNA for the CDR3: TGTGCCAGCAGTTTATCGATTCCGGCTAGCGGGGGCACAGATACGCAGTATTTT. Its protein is CASSLSIPASGGTDTQYF.

The gene calls are TRBV7-8 and TRBJ1-2; TRBD1 matches 7 bases. With V trimmed by 5 bases and J by 1 base, 13 bases remained unmatched. The CDR3 loop spans 17 amino acids. Germline V CDR1 and CDR2: SGHVS, FQNEAQ. The CDR3 DNA reads TGTGCCAGCAGCCGGAACAGGGGAAGTCCCTATAACTATGGCTACACCTTC. Translating it yields CASSRNRGSPYNYGYTF.

The chain joins TRBV3-1 (or the pseudogene TRBV3-2) to TRBJ2-7; unclear D gene. V gave up 1 base and J gave up 3 bases, with 7 bases separating them. CDR1 LGHDT and CDR2 YNNKEL come from the germline V gene (reference sequence). CDR3 size: 13 residues. CDR3 sequence (DNA): TGTGCCAGCAGCCAAGTGGCCAGCTACGAGCAGTACTTC. Protein: CASSQVASYEQYF.

A note on this clone: This sample includes further DNA sequences coding for the same CDR3. The chain joins TRBV6-5 to TRBJ2-5; D gene ambiguous. Germline CDR1 and CDR2: MNHEY and SVGAGI. V shed 0 bases and J shed 2 bases, with 7 bases lying between them. This CDR3 is built from 14 residues. CDR3 protein: CASSYSSRQETQYF. In nucleotides, the CDR3 is TGTGCCAGCAGTTACTCTTCCAGGCAAGAGACCCAGTACTTC.

This CDR3 reads CASSDRKITRDRANYGYTF. CDR3 sequence (DNA): TGTGCCAGCAGCGACCGGAAGATCACCCGGGACAGGGCGAACTATGGCTACACCTTC. This chain joins TRBV2 and TRBJ1-2; 9 nucleotides agree with TRBD1. Per germline, CDR1 SNHLY and CDR2 FYNNEI. The J segment lost 2 bases and the V segment lost 6 bases, leaving 19 bases of the junction unmatched. The CDR3 is 19 amino acids.

The chain has TRBV2 and TRBJ2-7; TRBD1 agrees at 7 bases. The CDR3 has 13 residues. Looked up from germline, CDR1 is SNHLY and CDR2 is FYNNEI. The V gene end was trimmed by 10 bases and the J gene end by 1 base; junction bases not matched to a gene: 7. CDR3 bases: TGTGCCATCATGGGACAGCGTTCCTACGAGCAGTACTTC. This codes for CAIMGQRSYEQYF.

The chain links TRBV6-5 to TRBJ2-5; 7 bases fit TRBD2. Trimming removed 8 bases from V and 5 bases from J; junction bases left unmatched: 11. This CDR3 spans 14 amino acids. In germline, CDR1 is MNHEY, CDR2 SVGAGI. CDR3 loop: CASSLEGGQETQYF. As DNA, the CDR3 is TGTGCCAGCTCCTTGGAGGGAGGGCAGGAGACCCAGTACTTC.

This chain joins TRBV3-1 (or the pseudogene TRBV3-2) and TRBJ2-3, with 8 positions matching TRBD1. This CDR3 has 14 residues. Germline CDR1 reads LGHDT; CDR2 reads YNNKEL (reference sequence). The junction had 1 base not matched to a gene; V was cut back by 4 bases and J by 1 base. The CDR3 DNA reads TGTGCCAGCAGCCCGGGACAGGGCACAGATACGCAGTATTTT. Translating gives CASSPGQGTDTQYF.

V is TRBV27 and J is TRBJ2-3, with TRBD2 identical over 12 bases. CDR1 and CDR2 from the germline V gene are MNHEY and SMNVEV (reference sequence). The length of the CDR3 is 17 residues. J lost 2 bases, V lost 4 bases, and 7 bases had no gene match. The CDR3 reads CASSSTGLAGNTDTQYF. The CDR3 nucleotides read TGTGCCAGCAGTTCCACTGGACTAGCGGGGAACACAGATACGCAGTATTTT.

The rearrangement joins TRBV5-1 to TRBJ1-2, with 7 nucleotides matching TRBD1. The germline gives CDR1 SGHRS, CDR2 YFSETQ. Germline trimming cut 4 bases from V and 7 bases from J; bases unmatched to any gene: 13. The CDR3 contains 15 residues. CDR3 DNA sequence: TGCGCCAGCAGCAACCCAGGGACAGAAGTGTCTGGCTACACCTTC. This codes for CASSNPGTEVSGYTF.

The J gene is TRBJ2-7, the V gene TRBV13, with D maybe TRBD2 (6 bases). This CDR3 has 15 amino acids. Germline values: CDR1 PRHDT, CDR2 FYEKMQ (reference sequence). Between the trimmed V and J ends, which lost 3 bases and 2 bases, there was a span of 14 bases. CDR3 coding DNA: TGTGCCAGCAGCTTTCGGGGGAGAGGGGCCTACGAGCAGTACTTC. This encodes CASSFRGRGAYEQYF.

The chain combines TRBV6-5 with TRBJ1-6; the D is unclear. The CDR3 has 14 amino acids. Germline V CDR1 and CDR2: MNHEY, SVGAGI. V was pared by 3 bases and J by 8 bases, with 11 bases between. The CDR3 bases are TGTGCCAGCAGTTATTCCCCGAGGGATTCACCCCTCCACTTT. It specifies CASSYSPRDSPLHF.

The chain combines TRBV11-2 with TRBJ2-5; 11 bases fit TRBD2. The germline V gene encodes CDR1 SGHAT and CDR2 FQNNGV. This CDR3 spans 17 amino acids. Trimming cost V 5 bases and J 4 bases; bases outside gene matches: 12. The CDR3 here is CASSPTLLAGVGETQYF. CDR3 DNA sequence: TGTGCCAGCAGCCCGACCCTACTAGCGGGAGTGGGAGAGACCCAGTACTTC.

The genes are TRBV6-1 and TRBJ1-1, with D possibly TRBD1 on 5 matching bases. Germline V gives CDR1 MNHNS, CDR2 SASEGT. The CDR3 is 13 amino acids. Trimming took off 3 bases at V and 5 bases at J, with 10 bases between the two ends. The CDR3: CASSEQGGTEAFF. CDR3 coding DNA: TGTGCCAGCAGTGAGCAGGGAGGAACTGAAGCTTTCTTT.

V gene TRBV7-3 combines with J gene TRBJ1-1; D gene unclear. The CDR3 sequence is 14 residues long. From germline, CDR1 is SGHTA and CDR2 FQGTGA. V was clipped by 6 bases and J by 0 bases, with 11 bases between them. The chain's CDR3 is CASSWRAVNTEAFF. The CDR3 DNA reads as TGTGCCAGCAGTTGGCGGGCGGTGAACACTGAAGCTTTCTTT.

CDR3 residues: CASSPTRGRSQPQHF. The CDR3 bases are TGTGCCAGCTCACCAACGCGGGGACGTTCGCAGCCCCAGCATTTT. The chain is built from TRBV18 and TRBJ1-5; the D gene is possibly TRBD1 (5 bases). Trimming removed 2 bases from V and 7 bases from J, with 15 bases in between. The germline V gene has CDR1 KGHSH and CDR2 LQKENI. The CDR3 covers 15 residues.

V and J are TRBV19 and TRBJ1-5; 7 bases map to TRBD1. Trimming took 3 bases from V and 8 from J; bases not matched to a gene: 10. The CDR3 is made up of 15 amino acids. Per germline, CDR1 LNHDA and CDR2 SQIVND (reference sequence). CDR3 sequence reads: CASSISGGGLEPQHF. The CDR3 DNA follows: TGTGCCAGTAGTATCTCAGGGGGAGGTTTGGAGCCCCAGCATTTT.

The chain has TRBV7-8 and TRBJ1-5; 7 bases map to TRBD1. Germline assignment: CDR1 SGHVS and CDR2 FQNEAQ. The CDR3 covers 15 residues. Trimming at V came to 3 bases and at J to 7 bases, leaving 9 bases not matched to a gene. CDR3 coding DNA: TGTGCCAGCAGCTTTTACAGGGGAATGGGACAGCCCCAGCATTTT. Translation gives CASSFYRGMGQPQHF.

On this clone itself: Other DNA sequences in this specimen translate into the identical CDR3. The chain combines TRBV5-1 with TRBJ1-2; TRBD1 aligns across 7 bases. This CDR3 has 13 amino acids. J gave up 2 bases and V 2 bases, and 0 bases lay outside the gene matches. Germline V gene sequence: CDR1 SGHRS, CDR2 YFSETQ. CDR3 residues: CASSLQGNYGYTF. As DNA, the CDR3 is TGCGCCAGCAGCTTACAGGGGAACTATGGCTACACCTTC.

This clone has a single count. This sequence joins TRBV10-2 and TRBJ1-3, with 7 bases aligning to TRBD1. With 4 bases clipped from V and 4 bases from J, the junction kept 4 bases outside the gene matches. Germline V gene sequence: CDR1 WSHSY, CDR2 SAAADI. The CDR3 has 14 amino acids. Here the CDR3 reads CASSATGYGNTIYF. For the CDR3, the DNA is TGCGCCAGCAGTGCGACAGGGTACGGAAACACCATATATTTT.

V and J are TRBV29-1 and TRBJ2-7; 9 positions match TRBD1. This CDR3 region has 12 residues. Germline V gene sequence: CDR1 SQVTM, CDR2 ANQGSEA. Trimming cost V 6 bases and J 2 bases; bases outside gene matches: 2. The DNA for the CDR3 is TGCAGCGTCCGGGACAGGGCCTACGAGCAGTACTTC. Its protein is CSVRDRAYEQYF.

In its sample, this clone was seen a few times. The V call is TRBV6-2 or TRBV6-3, the J call TRBJ2-1; D is possibly TRBD2 (5 bases). The CDR3 is 15 amino acids. Germline CDR1 and CDR2: MNHEY and SVGEGT. With 4 bases removed from V and 4 bases from J, the gap between germline ends came to 14 bases. The CDR3 region is CASSFPGSRYNEQFF. CDR3 sequence (DNA): TGTGCCAGCAGTTTCCCGGGAAGCCGGTACAATGAGCAGTTCTTC.

The chain uses TRBV6-2 or TRBV6-3 and TRBJ2-7; 7 bases are shared with TRBD1. J was trimmed by 0 bases and V by 6 bases; bases with no gene match: 5. This CDR3 is 14 amino acids long. CDR1 and CDR2 (germline): MNHEY, SVGEGT. DNA for the CDR3: TGTGCCAGCAGCAGGGGACAGTTCTCCTACGAGCAGTACTTC. Protein product: CASSRGQFSYEQYF.

This chain connects TRBV5-1 to TRBJ1-2; the D is unclear. With 3 bases removed from V and 3 bases from J, the gap between germline ends came to 9 bases. Germline V gene data show CDR1 as SGHRS and CDR2 as YFSETQ. This CDR3 is 13 amino acids long. The CDR3 region is CASSSLGDYGYTF. The CDR3 coding sequence is TGCGCCAGCAGCTCCCTGGGCGACTATGGCTACACCTTC.

The gene calls are TRBV2 and TRBJ2-7; 8 positions agree with TRBD1. The CDR3 has 12 amino acids. Germline CDR1 is SNHLY and CDR2 is FYNNEI. V gave up 6 bases and J gave up 3 bases; unmatched junction bases: 1. The CDR3: CASRDRDYEQYF. The CDR3 DNA follows: TGTGCCAGCAGGGACAGGGACTACGAGCAGTACTTC. Full variable domain (outside the CDR3, taken from reference TRBV2 and TRBJ2-7): EPEVTQTPSHQVTQMGQEVILRCVPISNHLYFYWYRQILGQKVEFLVSFYNNEISEKSEIFDDQFSVERPDGSNFTLKIRSTKLEDSAMYFCASRDRDYEQYFGPGTRLTVT.

The V and J genes are TRBV7-8 and TRBJ2-3, with D tentatively TRBD2 (5 bases). V was cut by 6 bases and J by 0 bases, with 13 bases left in between. The CDR3 sequence is 15 residues long. The germline CDR1 and CDR2 sequences are SGHVS and FQNEAQ. The CDR3 reads CASRRARGSTDTQYF. The CDR3 DNA reads TGTGCCAGCAGACGGGCCCGGGGAAGCACAGATACGCAGTATTTT.

V is TRBV4-1 and J is TRBJ1-1; possibly TRBD1 for D (6 bases). Germline V lookup: CDR1 MGHRA, CDR2 YSYEKL. The CDR3 has 18 amino acids. Trimming left V 6 bases short and J 5 bases short, with 28 bases between. CDR3 protein: CASSPSLGGARSYTEAFF. CDR3 bases: TGCGCCAGCAGTCCTTCGCTGGGGGGGGCGAGGTCATATACTGAAGCTTTCTTT.

This chain links TRBV11-2 with TRBJ1-2; D gene ambiguous. The V end was cut by 0 bases, the J end by 0 bases, with 8 bases between. The CDR3 is made up of 15 amino acids. Germline V gene lookup returns CDR1 SGHAT and CDR2 FQNNGV. The chain's CDR3 is CASSLDKLANYGYTF. For the CDR3, the DNA is TGTGCCAGCAGCTTAGATAAGTTAGCTAACTATGGCTACACCTTC.

The gene calls are TRBV5-1 and TRBJ2-7; 8 nucleotides match TRBD2. CDR1 and CDR2 (germline): SGHRS, YFSETQ. Unmatched junction bases numbered 3, after V lost 1 base and J lost 3 bases. This CDR3 has 14 residues. CDR3 sequence reads: CASSLQLAGYEQYF. The CDR3 bases are TGCGCCAGCAGCTTGCAGCTAGCGGGCTACGAGCAGTACTTC.